One sample yielded the 16 T cell receptor beta chains listed below, sequenced in a study of T cells in tumors after PD-1 blockade. Sequencing was performed with immunoSEQ multiplex PCR; in TCRdb, only in-frame clones are kept and a portion is missing. Found here are 54,000 or so clones, just under 80% of them singletons; the top ten hold over 10%. This specimen was PBMCs, taken before anti-PD-1 treatment. The receptors stem from a human donor with basal cell carcinoma.

The chain links TRBV25-1 to TRBJ1-3; 7 bases map to TRBD1. The V segment lost 6 bases and the J segment 3 bases; nucleotides outside the gene matches: 2. Germline loops: CDR1 MGHDK, CDR2 SYGVNS. The CDR3 is made up of 13 amino acids. The DNA of the CDR3 is TGTGCCAGCAGACAGGGGCTTGGAAACACCATATATTTT. The encoded protein is CASRQGLGNTIYF. The variable domain in full, completed from reference TRBV25-1 and TRBJ1-3, reads EADIYQTPRYLVIGTGKKITLECSQTMGHDKMYWYQQDPGMELHLIHYSYGVNSTEKGDLSSESTVSRIRTEHFPLTLESARPSHTSQYLCASRQGLGNTIYFGEGSWLTVV.

The chain uses TRBV19 and TRBJ2-4; D is perhaps TRBD1 (6 bases). Germline V CDR1 and CDR2: LNHDA, SQIVND (reference sequence). The CDR3 length is 13 residues. The V end lost 5 bases, the J end lost 2 bases, and 7 bases lay between the germline ends. CDR3 amino acids: CASSQGTKNIQYF. The DNA of the CDR3 is TGTGCCAGTAGTCAGGGGACCAAAAACATTCAGTACTTC.

The gene calls are TRBV12-3 or TRBV12-4 and TRBJ1-1; no definite D call. Trimming removed 4 bases at V and 4 bases at J, with 7 bases between. The length of the CDR3 is 12 residues. Written as DNA, the CDR3 is TGTGCCAGCAGTTGGGTCGGCACTGAAGCTTTCTTT. It codes for CASSWVGTEAFF.

This clone was counted at least ten times. This chain joins TRBV29-1 and TRBJ1-1, with D tentatively TRBD1 (6 bases). This CDR3 region has 12 residues. V gave up 7 bases and J gave up 3 bases, with 12 bases separating them. CDR1 SQVTM and CDR2 ANQGSEA come from the germline V gene. The CDR3 sequence is CSADQGHTEAFF. In DNA form, the CDR3 reads TGCAGCGCAGACCAGGGGCACACTGAAGCTTTCTTT.

This clone was observed a handful of times. This chain links TRBV18 with TRBJ2-7; TRBD2 is a possible D gene (5 bases). Per germline, CDR1 KGHSH and CDR2 LQKENI. This CDR3 region has 15 residues. Trimming left V 6 bases short and J 6 bases short, with 21 bases between. CDR3 nucleotide sequence: TGTGCCAGCTCCGCTCGAGAGGGCGCACCCTTCGAGCAGTACTTC. Translated, it gives CASSAREGAPFEQYF.

The CDR3 bases are TGCGCCAGCAGCTTGCTAAGGGATGGAAATTCACCCCTCCACTTT. Translation: CASSLLRDGNSPLHF. The chain uses TRBV5-1 and TRBJ1-6; D uncertain. Germline V gene lookup returns CDR1 SGHRS and CDR2 YFSETQ. The V end lost 1 base, the J end lost 7 bases, and 12 bases lay between the germline ends. This CDR3 region has 15 residues.

This clone occurred once. The chain uses TRBV5-1 and TRBJ2-2, with TRBD1 matching over 9 bases. This CDR3 region has 16 residues. From germline, CDR1 is SGHRS and CDR2 YFSETQ. Germline trimming cut 2 bases from V and 0 bases from J; bases unmatched to any gene: 2. The CDR3 region is CASSLQGASNTGELFF. The CDR3, as DNA: TGCGCCAGCAGCTTACAGGGGGCCTCGAACACCGGGGAGCTGTTTTTT.

The chain combines TRBV30 with TRBJ2-1; D possibly corresponds to TRBD2 (6 bases). The V gene lost 5 bases and the J gene lost 4 bases, with 15 bases spanning the gap. This CDR3 comprises 14 residues. The germline gives CDR1 GTSNPN, CDR2 SVGIG (reference sequence). The CDR3 sequence: CAWRRDLLYNEQFF. The CDR3 DNA reads TGTGCCTGGCGTCGGGACTTACTATACAATGAGCAGTTCTTC.

The chain combines TRBV2 with TRBJ2-7, with D unclear. The CDR3 runs to 13 residues. V lost 7 bases and J 4 bases, leaving 14 bases between the germline ends. Germline lookup yields CDR1 SNHLY and CDR2 FYNNEI. DNA for the CDR3: TGTGCCAGCAAGCCCCTACGAGTTTACGAGCAGTACTTC. This codes for CASKPLRVYEQYF.

CDR3 residues: CASSLLGRSYNSPLHF. Written as DNA, the CDR3 is TGTGCCAGCAGCTTGTTGGGACGCTCCTATAATTCACCCCTCCACTTT. The V call is TRBV5-6, the J call TRBJ1-6; D possibly corresponds to TRBD1 (5 bases). V gave up 1 base and J gave up 0 bases, with 8 bases separating them. CDR1 SGHDT and CDR2 YYEEEE come from the germline V gene. This CDR3 is 16 amino acids long.

The chain couples TRBV30 to TRBJ1-1, with unresolved D. CDR1 GTSNPN and CDR2 SVGIG come from the germline V gene (reference sequence). This CDR3 region has 11 residues. Trimming stripped 3 bases from V and 0 bases from J, with 2 bases between. The CDR3 DNA reads as TGTGCCTGGAGAATGAACACTGAAGCTTTCTTT. It yields the protein CAWRMNTEAFF.

This clone was counted a single time. The chain links TRBV27 to TRBJ2-3; 13 nucleotides align to TRBD2. CDR1 MNHEY and CDR2 SMNVEV come from the germline V gene (reference sequence). The CDR3 has 18 residues. V was clipped by 2 bases and J by 6 bases; unmatched bases: 11. CDR3 amino acids: CASSLNGEGLAGIDTQYF. The CDR3 bases are TGTGCCAGCAGTTTAAATGGGGAGGGACTAGCGGGGATTGATACGCAGTATTTT.

J is TRBJ2-7 and V is TRBV19; TRBD2 agrees at 10 bases. V lost 4 bases, J lost 9 bases, and 3 bases stayed unmatched. CDR3 length equals 12 residues. Germline V CDR1 and CDR2: LNHDA, SQIVND (reference sequence). The CDR3 loop is CASSSLAGAQYF. In nucleotides, the CDR3 is TGTGCCAGTAGTAGTCTAGCGGGGGCGCAGTACTTC.

The chain recombines TRBV7-8 with TRBJ1-4, with D unresolved. This CDR3 region has 12 residues. The V gene lost 5 bases and the J gene lost 10 bases, with 11 bases spanning the gap. From germline, CDR1 is SGHVS and CDR2 FQNEAQ. The chain's CDR3 is CASSPLRGKLFF. The CDR3 DNA reads TGTGCCAGCAGCCCCCTGCGGGGAAAACTGTTTTTT.

The V gene is TRBV6-6, the J gene TRBJ1-5; perhaps TRBD1 as D (5 bases). The CDR3 contains 13 residues. Germline V CDR1 and CDR2: MNHNY, SVGAGI (reference sequence). Trimming pared 6 bases from V and 7 bases from J, leaving 13 bases between. DNA of the CDR3: TGTGCCAGCAGGCAGGGCGAATCGCAGCCCCAGCATTTT. As protein: CASRQGESQPQHF.

The chain combines TRBV4-1 with TRBJ1-6; D perhaps matches TRBD1 (5 bases). Looked up from germline, CDR1 is MGHRA and CDR2 is YSYEKL. The V gene lost 0 bases and the J gene lost 3 bases, with 21 bases spanning the gap. The CDR3 extends over 20 amino acids. The CDR3 nucleotides read TGCGCCAGCAGCCAAGATTATTCGGGCGGGGCCCAGGGCTATAATTCACCCCTCCACTTT. It yields the protein CASSQDYSGGAQGYNSPLHF.